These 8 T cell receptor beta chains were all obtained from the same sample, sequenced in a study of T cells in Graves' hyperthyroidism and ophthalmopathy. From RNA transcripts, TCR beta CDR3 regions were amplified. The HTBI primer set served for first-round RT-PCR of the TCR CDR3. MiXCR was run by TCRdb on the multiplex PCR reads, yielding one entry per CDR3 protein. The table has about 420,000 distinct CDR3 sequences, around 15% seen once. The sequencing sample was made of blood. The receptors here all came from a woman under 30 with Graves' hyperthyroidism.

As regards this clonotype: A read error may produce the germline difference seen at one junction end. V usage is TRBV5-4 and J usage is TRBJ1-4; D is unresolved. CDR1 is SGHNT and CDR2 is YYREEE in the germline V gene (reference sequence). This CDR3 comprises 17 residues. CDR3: CASSSHAAATTNEKPFF. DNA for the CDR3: TGTGCCAGCAGCTCCCACGCGGCGGCGACAACTAATGAAAAACCGTTTTTT.

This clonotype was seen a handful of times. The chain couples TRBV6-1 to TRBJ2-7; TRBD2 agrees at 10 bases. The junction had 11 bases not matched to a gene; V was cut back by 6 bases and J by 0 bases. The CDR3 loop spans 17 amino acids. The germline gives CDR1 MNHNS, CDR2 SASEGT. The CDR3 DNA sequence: TGTGCCAGCAGGGGCCCGGCCGGGACTAGCGTCTCCTACGAGCAGTACTTC. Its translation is CASRGPAGTSVSYEQYF.

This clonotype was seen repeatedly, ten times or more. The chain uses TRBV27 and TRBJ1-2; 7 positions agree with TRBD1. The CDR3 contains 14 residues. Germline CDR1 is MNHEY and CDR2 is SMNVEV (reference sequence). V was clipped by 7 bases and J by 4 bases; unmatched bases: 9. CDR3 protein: CASNKGTEPYGYTF. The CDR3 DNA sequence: TGTGCCAGCAACAAAGGGACAGAACCCTATGGCTACACCTTC.

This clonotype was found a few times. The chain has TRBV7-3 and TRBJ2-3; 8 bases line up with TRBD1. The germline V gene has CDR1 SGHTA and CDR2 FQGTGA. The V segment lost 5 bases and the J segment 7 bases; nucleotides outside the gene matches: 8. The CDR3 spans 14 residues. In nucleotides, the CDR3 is TGTGCCAGCAGCCCCGGACAGGGCCTGAATACGCAGTATTTT. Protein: CASSPGQGLNTQYF.

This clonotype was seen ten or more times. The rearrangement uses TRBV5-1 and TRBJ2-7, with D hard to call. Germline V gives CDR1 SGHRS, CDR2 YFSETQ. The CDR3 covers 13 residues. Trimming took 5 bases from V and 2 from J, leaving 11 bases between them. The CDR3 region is CASRPDAAYEQYF. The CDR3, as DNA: TGCGCCAGCAGACCTGACGCGGCCTACGAGCAGTACTTC.

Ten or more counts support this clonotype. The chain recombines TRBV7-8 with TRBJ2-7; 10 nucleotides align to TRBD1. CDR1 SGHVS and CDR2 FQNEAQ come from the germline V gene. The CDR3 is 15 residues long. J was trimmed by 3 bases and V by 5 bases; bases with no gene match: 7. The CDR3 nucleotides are TGTGCCAGCAGCCCGAGGACAGGGGGTGTCTACGAGCAGTACTTC. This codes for CASSPRTGGVYEQYF. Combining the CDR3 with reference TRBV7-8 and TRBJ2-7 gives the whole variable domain GAGVSQSPRYKVAKRGQDVALRCDPISGHVSLFWYQQALGQGPEFLTYFQNEAQLDKSGLPSDRFFAERPEGSVSTLKIQRTQQEDSAVYLCASSPRTGGVYEQYFGPGTRLTVT.

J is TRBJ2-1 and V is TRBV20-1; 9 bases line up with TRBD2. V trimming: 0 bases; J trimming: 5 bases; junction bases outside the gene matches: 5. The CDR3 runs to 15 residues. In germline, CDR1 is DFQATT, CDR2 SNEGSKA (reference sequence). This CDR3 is CSARDRGRGDNEQFF. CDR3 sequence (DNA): TGCAGTGCTAGAGATCGCGGGAGGGGGGACAATGAGCAGTTCTTC.

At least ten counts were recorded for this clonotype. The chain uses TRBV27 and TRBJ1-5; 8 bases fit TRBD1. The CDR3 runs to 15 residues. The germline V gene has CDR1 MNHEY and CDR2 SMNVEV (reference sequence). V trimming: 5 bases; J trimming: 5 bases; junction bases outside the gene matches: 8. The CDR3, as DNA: TGTGCCAGCAGTACCGGGACAGGTAGACATCAGCCCCAGCATTTT. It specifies CASSTGTGRHQPQHF.